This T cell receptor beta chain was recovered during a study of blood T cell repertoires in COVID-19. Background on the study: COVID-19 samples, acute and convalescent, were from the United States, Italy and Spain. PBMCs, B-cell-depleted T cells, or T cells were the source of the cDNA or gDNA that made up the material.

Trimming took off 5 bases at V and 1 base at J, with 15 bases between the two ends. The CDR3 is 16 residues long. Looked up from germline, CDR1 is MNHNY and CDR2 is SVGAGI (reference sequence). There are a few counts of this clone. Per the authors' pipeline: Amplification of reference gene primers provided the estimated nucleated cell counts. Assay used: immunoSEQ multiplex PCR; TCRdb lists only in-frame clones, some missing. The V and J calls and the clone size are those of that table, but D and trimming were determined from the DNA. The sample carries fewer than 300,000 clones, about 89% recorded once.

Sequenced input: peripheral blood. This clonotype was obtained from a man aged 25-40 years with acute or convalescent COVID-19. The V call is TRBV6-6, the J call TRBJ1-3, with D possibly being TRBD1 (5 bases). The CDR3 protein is CASSQIAQGSGNTIYF. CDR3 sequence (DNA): TGTGCCAGCAGTCAGATCGCCCAGGGTTCTGGAAACACCATATATTTT.